One TCR beta chain is described in this entry. This entry is derived from a study of blood T cell repertoires in COVID-19. Study at large: Acute and convalescent COVID-19 samples came from the United States, Italy and Spain.

Sequencing used immunoSEQ multiplex PCR; TCRdb keeps in-frame clones, though not all of them. The data show around 100,000 clones, around nine tenths seen once. Per germline, CDR1 KGHDR and CDR2 SFDVKD. This CDR3 comprises 19 residues. V was clipped by 4 bases and J by 5 bases; unmatched bases: 13. V gene TRBV24-1 combines with J gene TRBJ2-3; 14 bases line up with TRBD2. The TCR comes from a man between 35 and 55 years old with acute or convalescent COVID-19. Input material: peripheral blood. The CDR3 region is CATSDPDELGLAGVDTQYF. CDR3 DNA sequence: TGTGCCACCAGTGACCCAGATGAACTGGGACTAGCGGGAGTAGATACGCAGTATTTT.